These 11 T cell receptor beta chains were sequenced from one sample in a study of cytomegalovirus exposure and HLA in healthy donors. PCR amplification relied on 60 Vbeta primers (plus 13 Jbeta primers). Produced via immunoSEQ multiplex PCR; TCRdb's table is partial and in-frame only. This table has some 170,000 clones, around 80% appearing once. Sequenced sample: PBMCs. Source of these receptors: a woman aged 35 to 49 in good health and CMV-seronegative.

The chain joins TRBV28 to TRBJ2-3; TRBD1 matches 7 bases. The junction had 8 bases not matched to a gene; V was cut back by 6 bases and J by 2 bases. This CDR3 comprises 15 residues. Germline values: CDR1 MDHEN, CDR2 SYDVKM. This CDR3 reads CASSYTGVLTDTQYF. DNA of the CDR3: TGTGCCAGCAGCTATACAGGGGTCCTCACAGATACGCAGTATTTT.

The gene calls are TRBV30 and TRBJ2-2; 11 nucleotides line up with TRBD2. The CDR3 totals 15 residues. V was pared by 4 bases and J by 6 bases, with 7 bases of the junction left unmatched. Looked up from germline, CDR1 is GTSNPN and CDR2 is SVGIG (reference sequence). DNA of the CDR3: TGTGCCTGGAATCTAGCGGGAGGTCGGTCCGGGGAGCTGTTTTTT. Translated, it gives CAWNLAGGRSGELFF.

This clone was seen a few times. The chain recombines TRBV5-6 with TRBJ2-1; D unclear. CDR1 and CDR2 (germline): SGHDT, YYEEEE. The CDR3 length is 18 residues. Trimming shortened V by 0 bases and J by 4 bases, and 20 bases separated the two germline ends. The CDR3 coding sequence is TGTGCCAGCAGCTTGGGTGTGAACCGGGTCGGATCTTACAATGAGCAGTTCTTC. It specifies CASSLGVNRVGSYNEQFF.

This clone has at least ten counts. Here the CDR3 DNA reads TGTGGGACGGGACACTCTGGGGCCAACGTCCTGACTTTC. Translating gives CGTGHSGANVLTF. J is TRBJ2-6 and V is TRBV30; D is possibly TRBD1 (6 bases). CDR3 length: 13 residues. In germline, CDR1 is GTSNPN, CDR2 SVGIG (reference sequence).

The chain links TRBV7-8 to TRBJ2-1; perhaps TRBD2 as D (5 bases). Trimming stripped 4 bases from V and 4 bases from J, with 11 bases between. The CDR3 spans 14 residues. The V gene's germline CDR1 is SGHVS and CDR2 FQNEAQ. The CDR3 loop is CASSSGNPYNEQFF. In nucleotides, the CDR3 is TGTGCCAGCAGCTCCGGGAACCCGTACAATGAGCAGTTCTTC.

The J gene is TRBJ1-5, the V gene TRBV15; a weak D match, TRBD1 (5 bases). Trimming removed 3 bases from V and 0 bases from J, with 12 bases in between. The CDR3 totals 16 residues. The germline gives CDR1 LNHNV, CDR2 YYDKDF (reference sequence). The CDR3 here is CATSSAGLPSNQPQHF. The CDR3 DNA follows: TGTGCCACCAGCAGCGCAGGGCTCCCTAGCAATCAGCCCCAGCATTTT.

This sequence joins TRBV12-5 and TRBJ2-1, with 7 bases identical to TRBD2. V gave up 5 bases and J gave up 11 bases; unmatched junction bases: 21. The CDR3 length is 17 residues. Germline-derived CDR1 and CDR2 are LGHNT and FRNRAP. CDR3 residues: CASGLELAGDYGVKQFF. As DNA, the CDR3 is TGTGCTAGTGGTCTAGAATTGGCGGGAGACTATGGGGTAAAGCAGTTCTTC. The full variable domain, with the rest looked up from reference TRBV12-5 and TRBJ2-1, is DARVTQTPRHKVTEMGQEVTMRCQPILGHNTVFWYRQTMMQGLELLAYFRNRAPLDDSGMPKDRFSAEMPDATLATLKIQPSEPRDSAVYFCASGLELAGDYGVKQFFGPGTRLTVL.

This clone was recorded once. This chain joins TRBV5-1 and TRBJ1-2, with TRBD1 matching 9 bases. With 3 bases clipped from V and 6 bases from J, the junction kept 6 bases outside the gene matches. CDR1 is SGHRS and CDR2 is YFSETQ in the germline V gene. This CDR3 has 14 residues. The CDR3 DNA reads TGCGCCAGCAGCTCGGACAGGGGTTTCCATGGCTACACCTTC. It specifies CASSSDRGFHGYTF.

This clone has only one observation. J is TRBJ1-1 and V is TRBV5-1; perhaps TRBD1 as D (5 bases). The CDR3 is 16 residues long. V was shortened by 0 bases and J by 1 base, with 13 bases between the two germline ends. Germline V gene lookup returns CDR1 SGHRS and CDR2 YFSETQ. CDR3 sequence: CASSLAVGLANTEAFF. The CDR3 DNA is TGCGCCAGCAGCTTGGCCGTGGGACTGGCGAACACTGAAGCTTTCTTT.

This chain's CDR3 is CASSDGGRGYNEQFF. In DNA form, the CDR3 reads TGTGCCAGCAGTGATGGCGGGAGAGGTTACAATGAGCAGTTCTTC. The chain recombines TRBV25-1 with TRBJ2-1; 7 bases align to TRBD2. The J segment lost 4 bases and the V segment lost 3 bases, leaving 6 bases of the junction unmatched. CDR1 and CDR2 from the germline V gene are MGHDK and SYGVNS. This CDR3 has 15 amino acids.

This rearrangement joins TRBV5-4 to TRBJ2-1, with TRBD2 matching 16 bases. The CDR3 consists of 16 residues. Unmatched junction bases numbered 6, after V lost 4 bases and J lost 8 bases. Germline loops: CDR1 SGHNT, CDR2 YYREEE (reference sequence). The CDR3 coding sequence is TGTGCCAGCAGCCCGGGACTAGCGGGAGGGTTGGATGAGCAGTTCTTC. Protein sequence: CASSPGLAGGLDEQFF.